This T cell receptor (beta chain) was sequenced for a study of neurological immune-mediated disorders. Study-level findings and limits: In HTLV-1-associated myelopathy, TCR clonal expansion was greatest, whereas multiple sclerosis had the least, falling below healthy controls. CDR3 amino acid sequences found in expanded clones were never shared across subjects, suggesting private repertoires in all groups.

This clonotype was seen repeatedly, ten times or more. Its antigen remains unknown. Template-switch 5'RACE cDNA synthesis added a 10-nucleotide unique molecular identifier. TCRdb re-derived calls from the 5' RACE reads in MiXCR, one entry per CDR3 protein. The sample includes 49,000 or so distinct CDR3 sequences, roughly 17% of them seen just once. Germline V gives CDR1 SQVTM, CDR2 ANQGSEA. This CDR3 region has 11 residues. V lost 8 bases, J lost 7 bases, and 14 bases lay in between. Healthy control participants comprised blood bank volunteers in Maryland, USA. This TCR was recovered from a man between 60 and 75 years old in good health. Specimen: PBMCs. The chain employs TRBV29-1 and TRBJ1-2; a weak D match, TRBD1 (5 bases). As DNA, the CDR3 is TGCAGCAGTTGGTGGAGGGGTGGCTACACCTTC. Translated: CSSWWRGGYTF.